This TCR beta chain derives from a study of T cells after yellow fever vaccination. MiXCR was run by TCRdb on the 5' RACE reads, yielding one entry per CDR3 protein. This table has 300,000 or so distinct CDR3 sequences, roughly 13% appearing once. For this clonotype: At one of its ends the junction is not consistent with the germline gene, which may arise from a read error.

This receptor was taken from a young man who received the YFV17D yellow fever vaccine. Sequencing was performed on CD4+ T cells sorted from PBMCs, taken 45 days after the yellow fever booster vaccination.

CDR3 region: CIASGQGASVIEQYF. The CDR3, as DNA: TGCATTGCTAGCGGACAGGGTGCCTCGGTGATCGAGCAGTACTTC. The chain is built from TRBV20-1 and TRBJ2-7; D is perhaps TRBD1 (8 bases). The CDR3 sequence is 15 residues long. The germline CDR1 and CDR2 sequences are DFQATT and SNEGSKA (reference sequence).